This TCR beta chain was captured by sequencing in a study of T cells in Graves' hyperthyroidism and ophthalmopathy. On the study more broadly: Peripheral blood was secured at the point of initial diagnosis, before any treatment. Overall study findings and caveats: Among clonotypes expanded in thyroid above 0.001, most were also found in blood.

This clonotype was seen repeatedly, ten times or more. Its target is unknown. Researchers took RNA transcripts and amplified the TCR beta CDR3 regions from them. The HTBI primer set served for first-round RT-PCR of the TCR CDR3. One entry per CDR3 protein results from TCRdb running MiXCR on the multiplex PCR reads. Found here are 370,000 or so distinct CDR3 sequences, 13% of them singletons; the top ten hold more than 20%. Trimming cost V 6 bases and J 7 bases, with 15 bases left between them. Germline V gene lookup returns CDR1 SNHLY and CDR2 FYNNEI. The CDR3 is made up of 14 amino acids. Uncontrolled infection, other autoimmune disease, pregnancy or lactation led to exclusion.

Sequencing used blood. The rearrangement uses TRBV2 and TRBJ1-4, with D unresolved. This TCR derives from a man aged 25-45 years with Graves' hyperthyroidism that later progressed to Graves' ophthalmopathy. As DNA, the CDR3 is TGTGCCAGCAGATACCGGGGAGGGCCTGAAAAACTGTTTTTT. The encoded protein is CASRYRGGPEKLFF.